The 22 T cell receptor beta chains given below trace back to one sample, sequenced in a study of blood T cell repertoires in COVID-19. The assay was immunoSEQ multiplex PCR, and TCRdb's table has in-frame clones only and misses some. The sample has more than 120,000 clones; about 86% are singletons. The sample comprised peripheral blood. The receptor source for this set is a woman between 45 and 60 years old with active or convalescent COVID-19.

The chain employs TRBV6-2 or TRBV6-3 and TRBJ1-1, with TRBD1 matching over 7 bases. The CDR3 runs 16 residues. The trim removed 2 bases at V and 2 bases at J, leaving 8 bases unmatched. CDR1 MNHEY and CDR2 SVGEGT come from the germline V gene. The CDR3 coding sequence is TGTGCCAGCAGTTACCCCGTCGACAGGGTAAACACTGAAGCTTTCTTT. Translated, it gives CASSYPVDRVNTEAFF.

The V and J genes are TRBV5-1 and TRBJ1-1; D unresolved. With 7 bases removed from V and 0 bases from J, the gap between germline ends came to 16 bases. Germline-derived CDR1 and CDR2 are SGHRS and YFSETQ. The CDR3 runs to 15 residues. CDR3 region: CASRLDWGMNTEAFF. Here the CDR3 DNA reads TGCGCCAGCCGTCTGGACTGGGGTATGAACACTGAAGCTTTCTTT.

This chain links TRBV27 with TRBJ2-7; D may be TRBD1 (6 bases). There are 15 residues in the CDR3. V lost 5 bases and J lost 1, with 15 bases in between. The germline CDR1 and CDR2 sequences are MNHEY and SMNVEV (reference sequence). CDR3 coding DNA: TGTGCCAGCAGTCCTAGGGGGATACTTTCCTACGAGCAGTACTTC. The encoded protein is CASSPRGILSYEQYF.

V and J are TRBV29-1 and TRBJ2-5; 9 bases are shared with TRBD2. Germline loops: CDR1 SQVTM, CDR2 ANQGSEA. J gave up 5 bases and V 4 bases, and 8 bases lay outside the gene matches. The CDR3 runs 14 residues. CDR3: CSVGGSGSGETQYF. CDR3 sequence (DNA): TGCAGCGTTGGCGGTAGCGGGAGCGGCGAGACCCAGTACTTC.

The chain joins TRBV11-2 to TRBJ1-2; D is unclear. CDR3 length: 14 residues. Trimming stripped 4 bases from V and 6 bases from J, with 15 bases between. CDR1 is SGHAT, CDR2 FQNNGV, per germline. CDR3 region: CASSSTSGIDGYTF. The CDR3 DNA sequence: TGTGCCAGCAGCTCCACCTCAGGCATTGATGGCTACACCTTC.

The gene calls are TRBV15 and TRBJ2-7; 7 bases map to TRBD1. This CDR3 has 13 residues. The trim removed 8 bases at V and 2 bases at J, leaving 6 bases unmatched. Germline lookup yields CDR1 LNHNV and CDR2 YYDKDF (reference sequence). The CDR3, as DNA: TGTGCCACCCGGGACAGAGCAACCTACGAGCAGTACTTC. Translated: CATRDRATYEQYF.

The chain combines TRBV10-3 with TRBJ1-1; no firm D call. Germline loops: CDR1 ENHRY, CDR2 SYGVKD. The CDR3 loop spans 11 amino acids. V dropped 6 bases and J dropped 3 bases, with 5 bases sitting between them. The chain's CDR3 is CAIRSDTEAFF. CDR3 bases: TGTGCCATCAGATCGGACACTGAAGCTTTCTTT.

Here the CDR3 DNA reads TGTGCCAGTAGTATCGGCGGGAGCGGTTACAATGAGCAGTTCTTC. It codes for CASSIGGSGYNEQFF. The chain joins TRBV19 to TRBJ2-1, with 7 bases aligning to TRBD2. This CDR3 region has 15 residues. Trimming removed 3 bases from V and 4 bases from J; junction bases left unmatched: 6. The germline gives CDR1 LNHDA, CDR2 SQIVND (reference sequence).

As DNA, the CDR3 is TGTGCCAGCAGCTTATTCTCTAGCGGGTTTACCGGGGGTGAGCAGTTCTTC. This gives the protein CASSLFSSGFTGGEQFF. This rearrangement joins TRBV7-2 to TRBJ2-1, with 8 bases aligning to TRBD2. The ends lost 2 bases at V and 9 bases at J; junction bases unmatched: 15. The CDR3 runs 17 residues. The germline V gene has CDR1 SGHTA and CDR2 FQGNSA.

The V call is TRBV10-3, the J call TRBJ2-3; D perhaps matches TRBD2 (5 bases). V lost 3 bases and J 0 bases, leaving 10 bases between the germline ends. The CDR3 runs to 15 residues. CDR1 and CDR2 (germline): ENHRY, SYGVKD. The CDR3 DNA follows: TGTGCCATCAGTGATGGGCGGACTAGCACAGATACGCAGTATTTT. Its translation: CAISDGRTSTDTQYF.

The chain is built from TRBV3-1 (or the pseudogene TRBV3-2) and TRBJ1-2; D not certain. Germline lookup yields CDR1 LGHDT and CDR2 YNNKEL (reference sequence). Trimming left V 0 bases short and J 8 bases short, with 10 bases between. The CDR3 totals 13 residues. The CDR3 here is CASSQDYRGGYTF. The CDR3 nucleotides are TGTGCCAGCAGCCAAGATTATCGAGGGGGCTACACCTTC.

The V and J genes are TRBV5-6 and TRBJ1-5, with no clear D. Germline loops: CDR1 SGHDT, CDR2 YYEEEE. The CDR3 covers 14 residues. V lost 2 bases to trimming and J lost 1 base, with 7 bases between them. DNA for the CDR3: TGTGCCAGCAGCTTAGGAGGGAGCAATCAGCCCCAGCATTTT. Translated: CASSLGGSNQPQHF.

This rearrangement joins TRBV7-2 to TRBJ2-1; 14 nucleotides match TRBD2. The CDR3 has 17 residues. The V segment lost 3 bases and the J segment 6 bases; nucleotides outside the gene matches: 7. The germline V gene encodes CDR1 SGHTA and CDR2 FQGNSA. CDR3: CASSFRLAGGPGNEQFF. CDR3 nucleotide sequence: TGTGCCAGCAGCTTCAGACTAGCGGGAGGGCCAGGCAATGAGCAGTTCTTC.

V and J are TRBV19 and TRBJ1-5; no firm D call. The CDR3 covers 14 residues. The ends were cut back, 3 bases at V and 7 bases at J, with 13 bases in the middle. Germline assignment: CDR1 LNHDA and CDR2 SQIVND (reference sequence). The CDR3 spells CASSIPGSWQPQHF. The CDR3, as DNA: TGTGCCAGTAGTATTCCCGGGTCGTGGCAGCCCCAGCATTTT.

The V gene is TRBV29-1, the J gene TRBJ1-1; D ambiguous. The CDR3 is 12 amino acids. Germline lookup yields CDR1 SQVTM and CDR2 ANQGSEA. V was trimmed by 1 base and J by 4 bases, leaving 7 bases between them. For the CDR3, the DNA is TGCAGCGTTGAAGGCCCGGTCACTGAAGCTTTCTTT. Translating it yields CSVEGPVTEAFF.

The rearrangement joins TRBV6-2 or TRBV6-3 to TRBJ2-1, with a weak D call TRBD1 (5 bases). V lost 2 bases and J 4 bases, leaving 6 bases between the germline ends. The CDR3 is 13 amino acids. Germline V lookup: CDR1 MNHEY, CDR2 SVGEGT. The DNA for the CDR3 is TGTGCCAGCAGTTACGACAGTTACAATGAGCAGTTCTTC. Encoded protein: CASSYDSYNEQFF.

The count of this clone is one. Here the CDR3 reads CASSLALSGASYEQYF. The CDR3, as DNA: TGTGCCAGCAGCTTAGCGCTGAGCGGGGCCTCCTACGAGCAGTACTTC. The chain is built from TRBV7-2 and TRBJ2-7; TRBD2 agrees at 7 bases. V was clipped by 0 bases and J by 0 bases; unmatched bases: 5. The CDR3 length is 16 residues. Germline V CDR1 and CDR2: SGHTA, FQGNSA.

J is TRBJ1-2 and V is TRBV29-1, with a weak D call TRBD1 (6 bases). V was clipped by 6 bases and J by 8 bases, with 19 bases between them. This CDR3 contains 13 residues. Germline V lookup: CDR1 SQVTM, CDR2 ANQGSEA. CDR3 residues: CSVNPRQGKGYTF. The CDR3 DNA is TGCAGCGTCAACCCCAGGCAGGGGAAGGGCTACACCTTC.

This clone was recorded a few times. The V and J genes are TRBV3-1 (or the pseudogene TRBV3-2) and TRBJ1-1; a weak D match, TRBD1 (5 bases). V dropped 3 bases and J dropped 1 base, with 9 bases sitting between them. Germline V gene lookup returns CDR1 LGHDT and CDR2 YNNKEL (reference sequence). The CDR3 covers 14 residues. As DNA, the CDR3 is TGTGCCAGCAGCCAGGCAGGACAGAACACTGAAGCTTTCTTT. Translation: CASSQAGQNTEAFF.

V usage is TRBV28 and J usage is TRBJ2-3; tentative D call: TRBD1 (6 bases). The germline gives CDR1 MDHEN, CDR2 SYDVKM. V lost 2 bases, J lost 0 bases, and 12 bases lay in between. This CDR3 is 16 amino acids long. The CDR3 loop is CASSLTGTSSTDTQYF. CDR3 sequence (DNA): TGTGCCAGCAGTTTAACAGGGACCTCTAGCACAGATACGCAGTATTTT. The whole variable domain, filled in from reference TRBV28 and TRBJ2-3, reads DVKVTQSSRYLVKRTGEKVFLECVQDMDHENMFWYRQDPGLGLRLIYFSYDVKMKEKGDIPEGYSVSREKKERFSLILESASTNQTSMYLCASSLTGTSSTDTQYFGPGTRLTVL.

The chain carries TRBV9 and TRBJ2-5, with 7 bases matching TRBD2. V lost 0 bases, J lost 3 bases, and 5 bases stayed unmatched. CDR1 is SGDLS and CDR2 is YYNGEE in the germline V gene. The CDR3 spans 15 residues. CDR3 sequence (DNA): TGTGCCAGCAGCGTAGAGGTGGGGGGGAAAGAGACCCAGTACTTC. Translating gives CASSVEVGGKETQYF.

This clone is a singleton in its sample. The sample holds other DNA sequences that translate to the same CDR3. The CDR3 is CASSSTDTQYF. DNA of the CDR3: TGTGCCAGCAGCTCGACAGATACGCAGTATTTT. The chain carries TRBV7-2 and TRBJ2-3; D gene unclear. CDR1 and CDR2 (germline): SGHTA, FQGNSA. The CDR3 sequence is 11 residues long. V shed 4 bases and J shed 3 bases, with 2 bases lying between them.